The source of this T cell receptor beta chain is a study of blood T cells in healthy people across ages. The study's findings and limits: Researchers said unsorted PBMCs prevented a conclusive naive versus antigen-experienced comparison.

Details on this clonotype: Its antigen remains unknown.

Then a second PCR, running about 6 to 12 cycles, was carried out with a sample-barcoded 5' primer and a J-beta primer mix. MiXCR was run by TCRdb on the 5' RACE reads, yielding one entry per CDR3 protein. This table has about 800,000 distinct CDR3 sequences, 20% to 25% appearing once. The CDR3 spans 14 residues. Trimming cost V 6 bases and J 5 bases, with 16 bases left between them. Germline assignment: CDR1 WSHSY and CDR2 SAAADI. The same sample was also studied in work on T cells of mothers and their children.

The sample comprised blood. The sequence derives from a boy between 10 and 17 years old in good health. The V call is TRBV10-2, the J call TRBJ2-5; D is possibly TRBD1 (6 bases). Here the CDR3 reads CASRGGQPGETQYF. The CDR3 nucleotides read TGCGCCAGCAGGGGCGGACAGCCGGGGGAGACCCAGTACTTC.